These T cell receptor beta chains were read from a single sample in a study of Graves' ophthalmopathy and Graves' hyperthyroidism. From the multiplex PCR reads, TCRdb called clonotypes with MiXCR, one entry per CDR3 protein. The sample has more than 40,000 distinct CDR3 sequences; around 45% are singletons. The sample taken for sequencing was peripheral blood. These receptors were obtained from an adult man with Graves' ophthalmopathy. The CDR3 runs from the conserved cysteine through the conserved F or W.

v_call cdr3_aa
TRBV11-2 CASSRRLVAGAPQYF
TRBV24-1 CATSDNTREYEQFF
TRBV20-1 CSAGPQYF
TRBV19 CASYNRDRGEKLFF
TRBV2 CASFRTPAYNSPLHF
TRBV2 CASSFGGGPSYNEQFF
TRBV20-1 CSASSGVDGYTF
TRBV7-2 CASSPERGTDTQYF
TRBV20-1 CSAGGPRGGVQPQHF
TRBV10-3 CAISEATDTQYF
TRBV12-5 CASGLDRADTQYF
TRBV7-2 CASSSGGIDEQFF
TRBV29-1 CSVFDRNTEAFF
TRBV5-5 CASSLELNSNQQFF
TRBV29-1 CSVEAGAMYEQYF
TRBV2 CASSRTPLSYEQYF
TRBV7-3 CASSLGGQADEQFF
TRBV9 CASSGGAGGPTDTQYF
TRBV9 CASSGNTGELFF
TRBV20-1 CSARELSGANVLTF
TRBV5-1 CASGEGDGELFF
TRBV29-1 CSVELGASESYEQYF
TRBV15 CATSPRGDTEAFF
TRBV10-3 CAISANGPRSTDTQYF
TRBV2 CASSGLTIYF
TRBV5-4 CASSLAGQGWDEQFF
TRBV3-1 CASSRGGSKDILYF
TRBV13 CASSATRGGYEQYF
TRBV19 CASSINGLYGYTF
TRBV4-2 CASSLTGGMSNSPLHF
TRBV11-2 CASSLGQVDEQYF
TRBV10-3 CASHSGAEDTQYF
TRBV2 CASSSKAGANVLTF
TRBV7-2 CASSLPEQVEQYF
TRBV7-2 CASSLAGTEHGTIYF
TRBV29-1 CSVGSTGVAEAFF
TRBV5-1 CASSPREPSPHEQLF
TRBV2 CASSRQGEGTGELFF
TRBV27 CASSGTVNEKLFF